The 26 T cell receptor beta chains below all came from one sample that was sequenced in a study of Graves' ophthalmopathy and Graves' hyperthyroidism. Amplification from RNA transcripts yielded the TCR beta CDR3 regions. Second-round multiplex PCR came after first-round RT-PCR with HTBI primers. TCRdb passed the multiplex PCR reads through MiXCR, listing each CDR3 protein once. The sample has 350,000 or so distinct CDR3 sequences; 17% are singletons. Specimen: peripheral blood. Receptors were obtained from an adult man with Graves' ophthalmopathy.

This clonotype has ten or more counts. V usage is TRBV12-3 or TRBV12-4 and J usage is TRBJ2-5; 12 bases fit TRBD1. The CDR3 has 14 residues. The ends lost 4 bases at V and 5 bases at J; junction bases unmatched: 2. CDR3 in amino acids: CASSSGQGAETQYF. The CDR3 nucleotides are TGTGCCAGCAGTTCGGGACAGGGGGCGGAGACCCAGTACTTC.

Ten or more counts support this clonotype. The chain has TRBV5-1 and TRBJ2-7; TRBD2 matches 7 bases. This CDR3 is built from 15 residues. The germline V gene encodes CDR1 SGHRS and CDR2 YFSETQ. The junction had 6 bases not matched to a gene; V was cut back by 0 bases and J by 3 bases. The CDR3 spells CASSLEGRGLYEQYF. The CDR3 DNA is TGCGCCAGCAGCTTGGAAGGGAGGGGCCTCTACGAGCAGTACTTC. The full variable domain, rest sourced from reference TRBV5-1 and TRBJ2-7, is KAGVTQTPRYLIKTRGQQVTLSCSPISGHRSVSWYQQTPGQGLQFLFEYFSETQRNKGNFPGRFSGRQFSNSRSEMNVSTLELGDSALYLCASSLEGRGLYEQYFGPGTRLTVT.

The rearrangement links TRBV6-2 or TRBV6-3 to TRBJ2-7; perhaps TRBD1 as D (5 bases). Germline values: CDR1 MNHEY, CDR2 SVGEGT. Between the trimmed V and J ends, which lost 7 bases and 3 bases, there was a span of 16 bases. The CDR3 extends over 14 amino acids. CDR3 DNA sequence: TGTGCCAGCAAACCTTCGACTGACAGCTACGAGCAGTACTTC. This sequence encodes CASKPSTDSYEQYF.

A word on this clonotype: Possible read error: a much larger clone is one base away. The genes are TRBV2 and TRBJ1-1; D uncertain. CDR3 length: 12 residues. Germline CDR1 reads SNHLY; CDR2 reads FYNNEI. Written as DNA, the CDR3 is TGTGCCAGCAGTGTATTTGAGGGTGAAGCTTCCTTT. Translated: CASSVFEGEASF.

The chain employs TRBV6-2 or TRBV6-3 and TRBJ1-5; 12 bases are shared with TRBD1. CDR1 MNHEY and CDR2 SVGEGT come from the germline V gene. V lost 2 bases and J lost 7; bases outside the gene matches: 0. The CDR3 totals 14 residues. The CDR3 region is CASSYGTGGQPQHF. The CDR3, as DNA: TGTGCCAGCAGTTACGGGACAGGGGGCCAGCCCCAGCATTTT.

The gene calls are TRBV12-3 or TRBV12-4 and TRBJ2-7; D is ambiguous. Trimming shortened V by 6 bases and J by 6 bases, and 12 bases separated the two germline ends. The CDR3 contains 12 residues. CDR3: CASSHSDSEQYF. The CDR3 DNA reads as TGTGCCAGCAGCCACAGTGATTCCGAGCAGTACTTC.

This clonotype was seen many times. The DNA for the CDR3 is TGCGCCAGCAGCTTGAGGTTGGTCGACACTGAAGCTTTCTTT. It codes for CASSLRLVDTEAFF. This chain uses TRBV5-1 with TRBJ1-1, with D unresolved. The V end was cut by 1 base, the J end by 3 bases, with 10 bases between. Germline V gene sequence: CDR1 SGHRS, CDR2 YFSETQ. The CDR3 covers 14 residues.

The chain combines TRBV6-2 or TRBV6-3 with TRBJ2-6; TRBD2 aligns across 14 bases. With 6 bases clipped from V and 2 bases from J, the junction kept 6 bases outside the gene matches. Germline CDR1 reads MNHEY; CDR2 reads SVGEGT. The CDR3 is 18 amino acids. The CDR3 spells CASSRRLAGGPGANVLTF. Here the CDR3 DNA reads TGTGCCAGCAGCCGTAGACTAGCGGGGGGGCCTGGGGCCAACGTCCTGACTTTC.

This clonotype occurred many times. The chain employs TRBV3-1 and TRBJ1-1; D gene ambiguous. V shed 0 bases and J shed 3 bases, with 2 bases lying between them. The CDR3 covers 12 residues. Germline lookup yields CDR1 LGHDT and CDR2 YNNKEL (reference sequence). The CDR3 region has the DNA TGTGCCAGCAGCCAAGATTACACTGAAGCTTTCTTT. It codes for CASSQDYTEAFF.

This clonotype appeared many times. CDR3 DNA: TGTGCCTGGAGTAGGGGACAGGGGTCGTCCAGTGGCTACACCTTC. Its translation: CAWSRGQGSSSGYTF. This sequence joins TRBV30 and TRBJ1-2; 10 positions agree with TRBD1. The J segment lost 7 bases and the V segment lost 2 bases, leaving 10 bases of the junction unmatched. The germline gives CDR1 GTSNPN, CDR2 SVGIG (reference sequence). The CDR3 loop spans 15 amino acids.

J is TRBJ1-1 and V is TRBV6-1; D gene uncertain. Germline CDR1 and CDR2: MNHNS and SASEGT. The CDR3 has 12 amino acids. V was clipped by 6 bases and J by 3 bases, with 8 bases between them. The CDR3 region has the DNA TGTGCCAGCAGCACAAAGGACACTGAAGCTTTCTTT. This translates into CASSTKDTEAFF.

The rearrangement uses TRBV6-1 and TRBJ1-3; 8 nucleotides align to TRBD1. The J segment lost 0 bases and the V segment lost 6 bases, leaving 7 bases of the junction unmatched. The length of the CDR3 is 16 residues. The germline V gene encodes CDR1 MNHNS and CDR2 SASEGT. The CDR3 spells CASSRDRPFSGNTIYF. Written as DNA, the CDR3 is TGTGCCAGCAGCCGGGACAGGCCGTTCTCTGGAAACACCATATATTTT.

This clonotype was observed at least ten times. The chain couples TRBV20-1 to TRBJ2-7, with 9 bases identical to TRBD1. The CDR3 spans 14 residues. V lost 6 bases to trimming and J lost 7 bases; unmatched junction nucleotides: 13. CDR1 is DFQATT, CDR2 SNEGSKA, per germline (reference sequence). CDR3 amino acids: CSAQPGTGLLEQYF. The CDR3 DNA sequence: TGCAGTGCGCAACCCGGGACAGGGTTGCTAGAGCAGTACTTC.

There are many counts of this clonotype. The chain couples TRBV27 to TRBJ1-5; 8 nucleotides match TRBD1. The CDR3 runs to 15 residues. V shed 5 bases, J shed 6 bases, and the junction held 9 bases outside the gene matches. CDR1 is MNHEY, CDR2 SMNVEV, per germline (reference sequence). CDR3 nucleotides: TGTGCCAGCAGTCGGACAGGGAACTTGGGTCAGCCCCAGCATTTT. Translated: CASSRTGNLGQPQHF.

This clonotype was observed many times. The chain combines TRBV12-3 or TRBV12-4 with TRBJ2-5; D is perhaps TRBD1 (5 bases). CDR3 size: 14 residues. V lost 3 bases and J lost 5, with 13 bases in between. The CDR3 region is CASSLFRGVETQYF. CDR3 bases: TGTGCCAGCAGTTTGTTTAGGGGCGTGGAGACCCAGTACTTC.

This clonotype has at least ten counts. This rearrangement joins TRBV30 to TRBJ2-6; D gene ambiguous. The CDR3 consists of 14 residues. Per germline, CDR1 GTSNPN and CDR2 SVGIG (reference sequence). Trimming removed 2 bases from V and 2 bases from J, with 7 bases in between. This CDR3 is CAWSPRTGANVLTF. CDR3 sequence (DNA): TGTGCCTGGAGTCCCCGTACTGGGGCCAACGTCCTGACTTTC.

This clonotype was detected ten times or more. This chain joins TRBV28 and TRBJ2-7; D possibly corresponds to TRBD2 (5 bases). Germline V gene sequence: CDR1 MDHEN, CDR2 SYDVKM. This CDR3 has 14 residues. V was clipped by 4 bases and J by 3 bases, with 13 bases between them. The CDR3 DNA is TGTGCCAGCAGTTACCCCGGGAAAGACTACGAGCAGTACTTC. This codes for CASSYPGKDYEQYF.

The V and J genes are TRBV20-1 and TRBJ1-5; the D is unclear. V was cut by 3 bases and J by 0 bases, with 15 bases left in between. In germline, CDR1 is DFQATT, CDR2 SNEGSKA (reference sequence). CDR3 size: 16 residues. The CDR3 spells CSASRTELYSNQPQHF. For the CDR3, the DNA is TGCAGTGCTAGTCGCACGGAGTTATATAGCAATCAGCCCCAGCATTTT.

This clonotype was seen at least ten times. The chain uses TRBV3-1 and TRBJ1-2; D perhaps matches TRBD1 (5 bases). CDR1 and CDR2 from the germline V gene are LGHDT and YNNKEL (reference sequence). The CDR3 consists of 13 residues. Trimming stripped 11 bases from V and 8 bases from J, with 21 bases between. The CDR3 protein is CAAQGAGPGGYTF. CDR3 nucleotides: TGTGCCGCCCAAGGGGCAGGGCCGGGGGGCTACACCTTC. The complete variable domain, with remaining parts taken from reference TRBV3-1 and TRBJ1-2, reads DTAVSQTPKYLVTQMGNDKSIKCEQNLGHDTMYWYKQDSKKFLKIMFSYNNKELIINETVPNRFSPKSPDKAHLNLHINSLELGDSAVYFCAAQGAGPGGYTFGSGTRLTVV.

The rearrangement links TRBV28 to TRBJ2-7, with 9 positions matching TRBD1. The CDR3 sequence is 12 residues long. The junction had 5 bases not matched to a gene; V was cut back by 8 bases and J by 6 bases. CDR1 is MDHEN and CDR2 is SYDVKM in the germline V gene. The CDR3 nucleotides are TGTGCCAGCCGGGACAGGGATGTCGAGCAGTACTTC. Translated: CASRDRDVEQYF.

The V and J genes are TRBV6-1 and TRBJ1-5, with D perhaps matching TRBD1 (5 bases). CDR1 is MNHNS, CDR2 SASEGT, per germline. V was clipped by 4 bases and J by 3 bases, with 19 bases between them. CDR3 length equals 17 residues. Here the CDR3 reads CASSASLLRQLNQPQHF. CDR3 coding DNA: TGTGCCAGCAGTGCTTCTTTATTGAGACAGCTCAATCAGCCCCAGCATTTT.

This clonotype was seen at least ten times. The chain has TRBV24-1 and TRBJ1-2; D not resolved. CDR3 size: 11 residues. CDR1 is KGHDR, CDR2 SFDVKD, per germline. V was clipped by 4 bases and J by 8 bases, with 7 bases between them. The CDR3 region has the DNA TGTGCCACCAGTGACCGAACGGGCTACACCTTC. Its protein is CATSDRTGYTF.

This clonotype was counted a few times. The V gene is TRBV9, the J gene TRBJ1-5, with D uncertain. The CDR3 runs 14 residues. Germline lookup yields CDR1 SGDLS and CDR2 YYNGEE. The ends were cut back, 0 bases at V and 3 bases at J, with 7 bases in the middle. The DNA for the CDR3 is TGTGCCAGCAGCGTAGGCGCAGCCAATCAGCCCCAGCATTTT. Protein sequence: CASSVGAANQPQHF. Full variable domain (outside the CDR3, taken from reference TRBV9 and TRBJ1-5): DSGVTQTPKHLITATGQRVTLRCSPRSGDLSVYWYQQSLDQGLQFLIQYYNGEERAKGNILERFSAQQFPDLHSELNLSSLELGDSALYFCASSVGAANQPQHFGDGTRLSIL.

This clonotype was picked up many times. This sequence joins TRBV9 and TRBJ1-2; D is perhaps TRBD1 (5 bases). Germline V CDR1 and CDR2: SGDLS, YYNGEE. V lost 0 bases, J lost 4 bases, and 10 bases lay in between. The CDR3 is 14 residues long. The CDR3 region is CASSVAGFRYGYTF. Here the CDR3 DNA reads TGTGCCAGCAGCGTAGCAGGGTTCCGCTATGGCTACACCTTC.

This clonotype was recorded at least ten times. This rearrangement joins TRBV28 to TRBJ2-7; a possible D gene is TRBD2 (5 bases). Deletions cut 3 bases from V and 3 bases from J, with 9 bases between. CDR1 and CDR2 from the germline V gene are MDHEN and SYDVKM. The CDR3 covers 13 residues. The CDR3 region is CASSFSRDYEQYF. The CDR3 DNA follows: TGTGCCAGCAGTTTCTCCCGGGACTACGAGCAGTACTTC. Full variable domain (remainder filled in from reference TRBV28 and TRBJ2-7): DVKVTQSSRYLVKRTGEKVFLECVQDMDHENMFWYRQDPGLGLRLIYFSYDVKMKEKGDIPEGYSVSREKKERFSLILESASTNQTSMYLCASSFSRDYEQYFGPGTRLTVT.

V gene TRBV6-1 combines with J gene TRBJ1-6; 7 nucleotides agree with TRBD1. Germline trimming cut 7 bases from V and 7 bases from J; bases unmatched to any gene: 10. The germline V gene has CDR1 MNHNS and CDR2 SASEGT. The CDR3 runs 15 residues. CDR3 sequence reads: CASTLDRVLNSPLHF. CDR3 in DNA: TGTGCCAGCACCCTCGACAGGGTGTTGAATTCACCCCTCCACTTT.